This TCR beta chain was recovered during a study of cytomegalovirus exposure and HLA in healthy donors. Donors had nominal health at sampling but likely had unrecorded immune exposures. The germline V and J ends were trimmed by 5 bases and 0 bases, with 22 bases remaining between them. The CDR3 spans 19 residues. Germline assignment: CDR1 MNHEY and CDR2 SMNVEV (reference sequence). Study-wide points: Later findings reportedly placed an Asian-associated ancestry cluster below the 666-donor mean for N-insertions. The records held CMV serostatus as the only immune exposure information. The classifier reportedly diagnosed cytomegalovirus status with high sensitivity and specificity.

As to this clone: Its target is not known.

PCR primers comprised 60 Vbeta and 13 Jbeta primers. Profiled with immunoSEQ multiplex PCR; TCRdb holds only in-frame clones, not every one. The table has around 300,000 clones, 84% seen once; the top ten hold roughly 2%. This TCR was sampled from a woman aged 40 to 50 in good health and CMV-seropositive. Sequencing was performed on PBMCs. This rearrangement joins TRBV27 to TRBJ2-2, with D perhaps TRBD1 (7 bases). This chain's CDR3 is CASSPQGGPRYTNTGELFF. In DNA form, the CDR3 reads TGTGCCAGCAGTCCCCAGGGGGGCCCTCGGTATACGAACACCGGGGAGCTGTTTTTT.